The 17 T cell receptor beta chains presented below share a single source sample, sequenced in a study of cytomegalovirus exposure and HLA in healthy donors. The PCR employed 60 Vbeta primers together with 13 Jbeta primers. Repertoires were generated with immunoSEQ multiplex PCR, while TCRdb's copy carries only in-frame clones and drops some. The sample has 120,000 to 150,000 clones, around four fifths seen once. Sequenced input: PBMCs. These receptors were obtained from a male donor in good health and CMV-seronegative.

The rearrangement joins TRBV27 to TRBJ1-1; 8 nucleotides match TRBD1. Germline values: CDR1 MNHEY, CDR2 SMNVEV (reference sequence). The CDR3 loop spans 14 amino acids. V was pared by 6 bases and J by 4 bases, with 7 bases of the junction left unmatched. This CDR3 reads CASRSGQGSTEAFF. The CDR3 region has the DNA TGTGCCAGCAGGTCTGGACAGGGTTCCACTGAAGCTTTCTTT.

The gene calls are TRBV5-1 and TRBJ2-1; D not certain. Per germline, CDR1 SGHRS and CDR2 YFSETQ. The CDR3 contains 11 residues. The germline V and J ends were trimmed by 4 bases and 5 bases, with 4 bases remaining between them. This CDR3 is CASSLDNEQFF. The CDR3 bases are TGCGCCAGCAGCCTTGACAATGAGCAGTTCTTC.

This clone is a singleton in its sample. V is TRBV7-9 and J is TRBJ2-2; a weak D match, TRBD2 (6 bases). CDR1 SEHNR and CDR2 FQNEAQ come from the germline V gene (reference sequence). Trimming took off 5 bases at V and 4 bases at J, with 11 bases between the two ends. The CDR3 runs 14 residues. The CDR3 spells CASSPGLSTGELFF. The CDR3 DNA follows: TGTGCCAGCAGCCCGGGACTGAGCACCGGGGAGCTGTTTTTT.

This clone was seen once. The chain links TRBV7-6 to TRBJ2-7, with 7 positions matching TRBD1. CDR3 length equals 20 residues. Germline CDR1 is SGHVS and CDR2 is FNYEAQ. V gave up 5 bases and J gave up 1 base; unmatched junction bases: 23. In nucleotides, the CDR3 is TGTGCCAGCAGCCGTATTGACAGGGACCCCTTAGGGCCCTTTTCCTACGAGCAGTACTTC. Encoded protein: CASSRIDRDPLGPFSYEQYF.

The gene calls are TRBV6-1 and TRBJ1-5; no definite D call. The length of the CDR3 is 12 residues. Germline loops: CDR1 MNHNS, CDR2 SASEGT. The V end lost 3 bases, the J end lost 5 bases, and 5 bases lay between the germline ends. The CDR3 spells CASSDIDQPQHF. The CDR3 DNA reads as TGTGCCAGCAGTGATATCGATCAGCCCCAGCATTTT.

The CDR3 nucleotides read TGTGCCAGCAGCCGAGGGACAGTTTATGGCTACACCTTC. This translates into CASSRGTVYGYTF. J is TRBJ1-2 and V is TRBV6-5; 7 positions agree with TRBD1. The CDR3 sequence is 13 residues long. CDR1 is MNHEY and CDR2 is SVGAGI in the germline V gene. V was pared by 6 bases and J by 5 bases, with 6 bases of the junction left unmatched.

V and J are TRBV10-2 and TRBJ2-5; tentative D call: TRBD2 (7 bases). This CDR3 is built from 14 residues. Germline loops: CDR1 WSHSY, CDR2 SAAADI. Trimming pared 5 bases from V and 5 bases from J, leaving 15 bases between. The CDR3 DNA reads as TGCGCCAGCAGTATCCCGGGGGGCGGCGAGACCCAGTACTTC. Translating gives CASSIPGGGETQYF.

The chain carries TRBV28 and TRBJ1-4, with D maybe TRBD1 (5 bases). This CDR3 spans 13 amino acids. V gave up 7 bases and J gave up 7 bases, with 13 bases separating them. Per the germline V gene, CDR1 is MDHEN and CDR2 is SYDVKM. Here the CDR3 DNA reads TGTGCCAGCAAGGGGCCGTGGGGTGAAAAACTGTTTTTT. It encodes CASKGPWGEKLFF.

This chain connects TRBV4-1 to TRBJ1-1, with D maybe TRBD1 (5 bases). Trimming took off 0 bases at V and 8 bases at J, with 19 bases between the two ends. This CDR3 has 16 residues. CDR1 and CDR2 (germline): MGHRA, YSYEKL. The CDR3 DNA reads as TGCGCCAGCAGCCAAGATCAAGGGCAGGGCCGGCAAGAAGCTTTCTTT. This translates into CASSQDQGQGRQEAFF.

This chain links TRBV9 with TRBJ1-1, with TRBD1 as a possible D gene (6 bases). The CDR3 runs 13 residues. Germline V gene lookup returns CDR1 SGDLS and CDR2 YYNGEE. Trimming stripped 3 bases from V and 3 bases from J, with 9 bases between. This CDR3 is CASSGNRDTEAFF. DNA of the CDR3: TGTGCCAGCAGCGGTAACAGGGACACTGAAGCTTTCTTT.

This clone has a handful of counts. The V and J genes are TRBV2 and TRBJ1-1; D remains unclear. In germline, CDR1 is SNHLY, CDR2 FYNNEI. The CDR3 loop spans 14 amino acids. Trimming stripped 6 bases from V and 1 base from J, with 12 bases between. CDR3 coding DNA: TGTGCCAGCAGGGATGAGGTGGCGAACACTGAAGCTTTCTTT. Encoded protein: CASRDEVANTEAFF. Filled out from reference TRBV2 and TRBJ1-1, the complete variable domain reads EPEVTQTPSHQVTQMGQEVILRCVPISNHLYFYWYRQILGQKVEFLVSFYNNEISEKSEIFDDQFSVERPDGSNFTLKIRSTKLEDSAMYFCASRDEVANTEAFFGQGTRLTVV.

This chain connects TRBV19 to TRBJ1-1; TRBD1 aligns across 7 bases. The CDR3 spans 13 residues. Germline trimming cut 8 bases from V and 6 bases from J; bases unmatched to any gene: 9. The germline gives CDR1 LNHDA, CDR2 SQIVND (reference sequence). CDR3: CASGRQGFSEAFF. The CDR3 coding sequence is TGTGCCAGTGGGAGACAGGGCTTCTCTGAAGCTTTCTTT. Supplemented by reference TRBV19 and TRBJ1-1, the full variable domain reads DGGITQSPKYLFRKEGQNVTLSCEQNLNHDAMYWYRQDPGQGLRLIYYSQIVNDFQKGDIAEGYSVSREKKESFPLTVTSAQKNPTAFYLCASGRQGFSEAFFGQGTRLTVV.

The chain combines TRBV18 with TRBJ1-5; 8 nucleotides line up with TRBD1. CDR1 and CDR2 (germline): KGHSH, LQKENI. This CDR3 is built from 16 residues. With 3 bases clipped from V and 1 base from J, the junction kept 5 bases outside the gene matches. In DNA form, the CDR3 reads TGTGCCAGCTCACCTTCAGGGGGCGCGAGCAATCAGCCCCAGCATTTT. It specifies CASSPSGGASNQPQHF.

The rearrangement joins TRBV5-1 to TRBJ1-2; possible D gene TRBD1, 5 bases. V lost 6 bases and J lost 4, with 22 bases in between. CDR1 is SGHRS, CDR2 YFSETQ, per germline. This CDR3 is 16 amino acids long. Here the CDR3 DNA reads TGCGCCAGCAAGCAGGTCGGAGACAGACGCCCCTATGGCTACACCTTC. This encodes CASKQVGDRRPYGYTF. Combining the CDR3 with reference TRBV5-1 and TRBJ1-2 gives the whole variable domain KAGVTQTPRYLIKTRGQQVTLSCSPISGHRSVSWYQQTPGQGLQFLFEYFSETQRNKGNFPGRFSGRQFSNSRSEMNVSTLELGDSALYLCASKQVGDRRPYGYTFGSGTRLTVV.

CDR3 protein: CASSQEPGTDTQYF. CDR3 DNA: TGCGCCAGCAGCCAAGAACCAGGGACAGATACGCAGTATTTT. The chain recombines TRBV4-1 with TRBJ2-3, with D possibly TRBD1 on 5 matching bases. The CDR3 has 14 residues. The germline V gene encodes CDR1 MGHRA and CDR2 YSYEKL. V was pared by 0 bases and J by 3 bases, with 7 bases between.

The J gene is TRBJ1-5, the V gene TRBV18; TRBD1 matches at 7 bases. V was pared by 4 bases and J by 0 bases, with 6 bases of the junction left unmatched. CDR1 and CDR2 from the germline V gene are KGHSH and LQKENI. There are 16 residues in the CDR3. CDR3 amino acids: CASSREQGNSNQPQHF. CDR3 nucleotides: TGTGCCAGCTCACGCGAACAGGGGAATAGCAATCAGCCCCAGCATTTT.

V and J are TRBV19 and TRBJ2-7; 8 bases are a match to TRBD2. There are 14 residues in the CDR3. V shed 9 bases, J shed 5 bases, and the junction held 12 bases outside the gene matches. Germline CDR1 LNHDA, CDR2 SQIVND (reference sequence). Here the CDR3 DNA reads TGTGCCAGCTCAACTCGGGGGGGCCCGGACGAGCAGTACTTC. Protein product: CASSTRGGPDEQYF.